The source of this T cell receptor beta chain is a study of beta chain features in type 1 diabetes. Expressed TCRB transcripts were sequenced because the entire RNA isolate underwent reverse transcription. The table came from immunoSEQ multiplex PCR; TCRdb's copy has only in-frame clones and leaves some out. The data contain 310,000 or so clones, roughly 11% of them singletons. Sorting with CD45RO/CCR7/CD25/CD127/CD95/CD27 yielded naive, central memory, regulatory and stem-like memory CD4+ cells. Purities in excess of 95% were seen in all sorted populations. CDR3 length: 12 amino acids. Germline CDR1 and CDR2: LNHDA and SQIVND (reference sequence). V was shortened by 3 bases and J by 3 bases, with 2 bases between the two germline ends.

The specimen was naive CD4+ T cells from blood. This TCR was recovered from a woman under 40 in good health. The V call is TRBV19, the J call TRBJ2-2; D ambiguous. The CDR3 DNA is TGTGCCAGTAGTATCTACACCGGGGAGCTGTTTTTT. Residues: CASSIYTGELFF.